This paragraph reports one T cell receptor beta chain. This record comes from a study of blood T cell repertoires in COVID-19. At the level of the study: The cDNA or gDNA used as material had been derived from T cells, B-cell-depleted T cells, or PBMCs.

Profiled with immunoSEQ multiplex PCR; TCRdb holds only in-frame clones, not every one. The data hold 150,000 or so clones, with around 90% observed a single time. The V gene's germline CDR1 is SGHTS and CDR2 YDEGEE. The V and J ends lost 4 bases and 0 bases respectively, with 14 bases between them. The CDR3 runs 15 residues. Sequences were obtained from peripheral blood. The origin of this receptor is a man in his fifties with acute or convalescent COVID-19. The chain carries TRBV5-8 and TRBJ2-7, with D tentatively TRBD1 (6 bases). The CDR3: CASSPRTDSSYEQYF. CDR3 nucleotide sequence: TGTGCCAGCAGCCCGAGGACAGATAGCTCCTACGAGCAGTACTTC.